Described below is a single T cell receptor beta chain sequence and its context. Antigen: not known. The sample comes from a study of shared clonotypes between healthy human individuals. Whole-study findings and limits: Memory subsets had estimated richness that was generally smaller than that of naive subsets.

This table comes from immunoSEQ multiplex PCR, and its TCRdb copy is limited to in-frame clones, with some not included. The sample lists approximately 530,000 clones, 95% to 97% occurring once. The CDR3 covers 18 residues. Losses at the gene ends were 6 bases for V and 0 bases for J; bases not matched to a gene: 14. Germline CDR1 and CDR2: LNHDA and SQIVND (reference sequence). The origin of this receptor is a woman aged 25 to 39 in good health. The specimen sequenced was naive CD4+ T cells sorted from blood. The subset: CD45RA+ positively selected. The chain joins TRBV19 to TRBJ2-1, with TRBD2 identical over 7 bases. This CDR3 is CASSRPPLAASSYNEQFF. The CDR3 nucleotides read TGTGCCAGTAGCCGCCCTCCTCTAGCGGCCAGCTCCTACAATGAGCAGTTCTTC.